This section outlines one TCR beta chain sequence together with its context. Its cognate antigen is unknown. One entry per CDR3 protein results from TCRdb running MiXCR on the 5' RACE reads. This table has around 100,000 distinct CDR3 sequences, 20% to 25% appearing once. The record originates from a study of T-cell memory formation after mild COVID-19. Study results and limitations: In pre-infection memory, a portion of responding clones appeared, which suggested that cross-reactive memory joined. Second-wave clones with a day 37 peak had unconfirmed SARS-CoV-2 specificity.

The CDR3 loop spans 15 amino acids. V lost 0 bases to trimming and J lost 3 bases; unmatched junction nucleotides: 3. Germline V gives CDR1 SGHRS, CDR2 YFSETQ. The material sequenced was PBMCs or a T cell subset sorted from them (not recorded which). This chain links TRBV5-1 with TRBJ2-1; TRBD1 aligns across 7 bases. The TCR comes from a man younger than 35 who had mild COVID-19 (a few samples of this study predate the infection). Cell type and time point are not known. The CDR3 spells CASSLGRQGYNEQFF. The DNA of the CDR3 is TGCGCCAGCAGCTTGGGCCGACAGGGCTACAATGAGCAGTTCTTC.